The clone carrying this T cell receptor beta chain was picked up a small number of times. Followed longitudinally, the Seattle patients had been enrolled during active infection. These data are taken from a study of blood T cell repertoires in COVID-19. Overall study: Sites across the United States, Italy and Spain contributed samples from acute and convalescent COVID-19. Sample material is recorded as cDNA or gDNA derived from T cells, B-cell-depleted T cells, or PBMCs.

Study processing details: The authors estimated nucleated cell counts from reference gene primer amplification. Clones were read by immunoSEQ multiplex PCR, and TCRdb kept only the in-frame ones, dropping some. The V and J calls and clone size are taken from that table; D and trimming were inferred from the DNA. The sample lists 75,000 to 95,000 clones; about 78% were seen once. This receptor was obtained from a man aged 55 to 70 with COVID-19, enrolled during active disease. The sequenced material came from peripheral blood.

CDR3 region: CASSEEGGYTF. The DNA of the CDR3 is TGTGCCAGCAGTGAGGAGGGTGGCTACACCTTC. V is TRBV2 and J is TRBJ1-2; D not certain. The germline V gene encodes CDR1 SNHLY and CDR2 FYNNEI. This CDR3 spans 11 amino acids. V gave up 3 bases and J gave up 7 bases, with 6 bases separating them.